Listed here is a single T cell receptor beta chain. This clonotype was detected a few times. What antigen it recognizes has not been identified. Base qualities were left out, and no much larger clone turns up one base away. This entry comes from a study of early T cells in non-severe SARS-CoV-2 infection (TCRdb year 2021). In terms of the full investigation: Because TCR sequencing relied on bulk RNA taken from unsorted whole blood, pairing of alpha and beta chains was not possible. The investigation overall reported the following: VDJdb matching was skewed toward anti-spike CD8 responses and likely underestimated virus-specific expansions, missing private and CD4 specificities.

The library was made by 5' RACE. Instrument on record: NextSeq 500. To correct for sequencing error and PCR bias, the TCR library protocol tagged individual cDNA molecules with unique molecular identifiers. TCR alpha and beta chains were both sequenced, and the abundances of alpha and beta sequences in each sample were closely correlated with each other. The study's own analysis went as follows. V gene, J gene and CDR3 annotation of TCR sequences was performed with Decombinator V4. Expanded TCRs were defined as changing significantly between any two time points under a Poisson model with p below 0.0001. TCR abundances were normalised to the total number of TCRs sequenced in each sample and reported as counts per million. VDJdb, accessed 1 November 2021, was searched for CMV, EBV and SARS-CoV-2 annotated TCRs, with TCRs annotated for multiple antigens excluded. Starting from the raw public reads, TCRdb applied fastp trimming at Q25, assembled clones with MiXCR and retained in-frame beta chains. Records with the same CDR3 protein are collapsed into one entry carrying the most frequent genes and DNA. None of the V and J calls come from the authors' own analysis; TCRdb made them. In this sample the table shows approximately 69,000 distinct CDR3 sequences, approximately 10% of which occur a single time. 5% to 7% of the sample is in the top ten clones.

This was a case-control study nested in a cohort of healthcare workers in London, UK, who had nasopharyngeal swab PCR tests and blood samples taken every week. Healthcare workers were recruited during the week of the UK lockdown, between 23 and 31 March 2020, and followed weekly for up to 16 weeks. The sample here was whole blood, taken at baseline. The receptor's source is an adult who was a healthcare worker with PCR-confirmed SARS-CoV-2 infection or an uninfected control (not recorded which).

The CDR3 region reads CSVDPRGTQYF. The DNA sequence is given as TGCAGCGTTGACCCCCGGGGAACCCAGTACTTC. The chain links TRBV29-1 with TRBJ2-5; possibly the D gene is TRBD2, per 5 matching bases. The CDR3 has 11 amino acids, counting the end cysteine and phenylalanine. CDR3 DNA is the only sequence kept; it has 33 bases, read in frame from the first base. Reading the germline V gene gives CDR1 SQVTM and CDR2 ANQGSEA. Relative to germline, V is 3 bases shorter and J is 8 bases shorter, with 10 bases between their ends.